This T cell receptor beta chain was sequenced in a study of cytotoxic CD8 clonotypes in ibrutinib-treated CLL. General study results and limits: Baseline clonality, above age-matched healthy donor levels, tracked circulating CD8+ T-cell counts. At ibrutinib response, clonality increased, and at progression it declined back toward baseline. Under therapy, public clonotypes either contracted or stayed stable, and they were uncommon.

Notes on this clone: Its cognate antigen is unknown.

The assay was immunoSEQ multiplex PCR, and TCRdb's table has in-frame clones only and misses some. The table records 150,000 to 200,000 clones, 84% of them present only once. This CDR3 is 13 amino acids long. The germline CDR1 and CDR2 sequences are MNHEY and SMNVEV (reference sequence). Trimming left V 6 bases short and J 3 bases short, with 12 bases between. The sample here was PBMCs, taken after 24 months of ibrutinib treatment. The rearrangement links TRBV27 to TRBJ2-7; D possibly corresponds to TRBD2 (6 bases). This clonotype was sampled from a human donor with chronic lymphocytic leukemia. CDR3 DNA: TGTGCCAGCAGCCTGACGCGGGACTACGAGCAGTACTTC. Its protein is CASSLTRDYEQYF.